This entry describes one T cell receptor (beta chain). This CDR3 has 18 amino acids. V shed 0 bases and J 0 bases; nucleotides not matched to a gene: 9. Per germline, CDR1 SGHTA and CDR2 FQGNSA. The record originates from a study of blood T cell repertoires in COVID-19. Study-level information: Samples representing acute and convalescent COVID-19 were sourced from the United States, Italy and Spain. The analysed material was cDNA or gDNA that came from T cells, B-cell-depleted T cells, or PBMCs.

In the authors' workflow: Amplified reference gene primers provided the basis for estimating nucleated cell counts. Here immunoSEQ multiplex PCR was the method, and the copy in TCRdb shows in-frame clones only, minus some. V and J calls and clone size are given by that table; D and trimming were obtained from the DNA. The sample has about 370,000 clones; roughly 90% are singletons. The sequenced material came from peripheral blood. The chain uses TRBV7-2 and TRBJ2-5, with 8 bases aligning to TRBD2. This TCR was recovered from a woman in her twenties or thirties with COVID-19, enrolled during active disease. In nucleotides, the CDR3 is TGTGCCAGCAGCTTAGCCCAGCGGGGGCCCTCGTACCAAGAGACCCAGTACTTC. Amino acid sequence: CASSLAQRGPSYQETQYF.